Listed below are T cell receptor beta chains from one sample, sequenced in a study of control samples from healthy donors and cancer patients. Generated by immunoSEQ multiplex PCR, the TCRdb table keeps only in-frame clones and is missing some. The sample shows under 450,000 clones, around 90% of them seen only once. The sample was PBMCs. All receptors derive from a man aged 35 to 55 with head and neck cancer. Both conserved end residues are part of each CDR3. The D gene is left open where the match is weak. Only some rows state a clone size, as once, few, many or a class for expanded clones.

TRBV15,NA,NA,TRBJ2-5,TGTGCCACCAGCTTCAACTCTAACGGGGAGACCCAGTACTTC,CATSFNSNGETQYF
TRBV6-5,NA,NA,TRBJ1-1,TGTGCCAGCAGTTACATGGGCGGTTGGACTGAAGCTTTCTTT,CASSYMGGWTEAFF
TRBV30,NA,NA,TRBJ1-1,TGTGCCTGGAGTGTACGGGGTGGGGCTGAAGCTTTCTTT,CAWSVRGGAEAFF
TRBV6-6,NA,NA,TRBJ1-1,TGTGCCAGCAGTTACGGGGGTTTTTTGGTGAACACTGAAGCTTTCTTT,CASSYGGFLVNTEAFF
TRBV12-3/TRBV12-4,NA,TRBD1,TRBJ2-5,TGTGCCAGCAGTTTCAGGGGGCTAGAGACCCAGTACTTC,CASSFRGLETQYF
TRBV9,NA,TRBD1,TRBJ2-1,TGTGCCAGCAGCGTAGCCCCTAGGGCAGGGGGCCATGAGCAGTTCTTC,CASSVAPRAGGHEQFF
TRBV7-3,once,NA,TRBJ2-2,TGTGCCAGCAGTTCTACGGTAGCGGTTACCACCACCGGGGAGCTGTTTTTT,CASSSTVAVTTTGELFF
TRBV10-1,NA,TRBD1,TRBJ2-1,TGCGCCAGCAGTGGTCCCGGGACAGGGGGCAATGAGCAGTTCTTC,CASSGPGTGGNEQFF
TRBV19,few,NA,TRBJ1-6,TGTGCCAGTATGACGGGCGGATCCTATAATTCACCCCTCCACTTT,CASMTGGSYNSPLHF
TRBV5-1,NA,NA,TRBJ1-6,TGCGCCAGCAGCCCGCAGGGGTGGCTAATCGATAATTCACCCCTCCACTTT,CASSPQGWLIDNSPLHF